The source of this T cell receptor (beta chain) is a study of T-cell reconstitution after alpha-beta-depleted transplantation in children. CDR1 is WSHSY, CDR2 SAAADI, per germline. The V and J ends lost 4 bases and 5 bases respectively, with 9 bases between them. The CDR3 loop spans 13 amino acids. The TCRbeta library was prepared with unique molecular identifiers. Via MiXCR, TCRdb re-called the PCR reads, giving one row per CDR3 protein. Among approximately 230,000 distinct CDR3 sequences listed, more than 20% were seen once. This clonotype was seen a handful of times. Its antigen is undetermined. Study-level points and caveats: By about two months after transplant, alpha-beta T cells reportedly arose from several hundred graft clones that had expanded.

This sequence originates from a female patient aged 2-9 years who had a stem cell transplant for congenital amegakaryocytic thrombocytopenia, so the T cells may come from the graft donor. The sample in question was PBMCs, mostly from graft donor cells, obtained 360 days after TCRalphabeta/CD19-depleted stem cell transplant. J is TRBJ2-1 and V is TRBV10-2; D uncertain. CDR3 sequence reads: CASSVLVHNEQFF. The CDR3 bases are TGCGCCAGCAGTGTTCTAGTCCACAATGAGCAGTTCTTC.